The 5 T cell receptor beta chains below were found in one sample sequenced in a study of shared clonotypes between healthy human individuals. Here immunoSEQ multiplex PCR was the method, and the copy in TCRdb shows in-frame clones only, minus some. The table records some 1.5 million clones, nearly 99% of them present only once. Sequenced sample: naive CD4+ T cells sorted from blood. Subset denoted: CD45RA+ positively selected. Receptors originate from a man aged 30-40 years in good health.

The V call is TRBV15, the J call TRBJ2-1, with 8 bases identical to TRBD1. In germline, CDR1 is LNHNV, CDR2 YYDKDF (reference sequence). The CDR3 length is 17 residues. Unmatched junction bases numbered 13, after V lost 3 bases and J lost 6 bases. CDR3 coding DNA: TGTGCCACCAGCAGCTCCTACTTGGGACAGGAGGGCAATGAGCAGTTCTTC. Its protein product is CATSSSYLGQEGNEQFF.

The rearrangement uses TRBV11-2 and TRBJ2-5; 7 nucleotides line up with TRBD2. The CDR3 runs 14 residues. Germline CDR1 reads SGHAT; CDR2 reads FQNNGV. Losses at the gene ends were 5 bases for V and 5 bases for J; bases not matched to a gene: 8. CDR3 in DNA: TGTGCCAGCAGCACATATCCGGGAGGCGAGACCCAGTACTTC. This sequence encodes CASSTYPGGETQYF.

The rearrangement links TRBV2 to TRBJ2-5; D uncertain. The germline gives CDR1 SNHLY, CDR2 FYNNEI. V lost 4 bases, J lost 7 bases, and 16 bases lay in between. CDR3 length: 14 residues. The CDR3 protein is CASSVSRDEGTQYF. DNA for the CDR3: TGTGCCAGCAGTGTGTCCCGCGATGAAGGGACCCAGTACTTC. The complete variable domain, with remaining parts taken from reference TRBV2 and TRBJ2-5, reads EPEVTQTPSHQVTQMGQEVILRCVPISNHLYFYWYRQILGQKVEFLVSFYNNEISEKSEIFDDQFSVERPDGSNFTLKIRSTKLEDSAMYFCASSVSRDEGTQYFGPGTRLLVL.

J is TRBJ2-5 and V is TRBV7-9; 9 bases agree with TRBD1. In germline, CDR1 is SEHNR, CDR2 FQNEAQ (reference sequence). Losses at the gene ends were 5 bases for V and 3 bases for J; bases not matched to a gene: 7. The CDR3 is made up of 15 amino acids. CDR3 sequence reads: CASSKGTGMEETQYF. For the CDR3, the DNA is TGTGCCAGCAGCAAGGGGACAGGGATGGAAGAGACCCAGTACTTC.

V usage is TRBV6-5 and J usage is TRBJ2-1; 7 positions agree with TRBD2. This CDR3 is 14 amino acids long. CDR1 and CDR2 from the germline V gene are MNHEY and SVGAGI. J was trimmed by 4 bases and V by 5 bases; bases with no gene match: 5. CDR3 sequence: CASSTGLQYNEQFF. As DNA, the CDR3 is TGTGCCAGCAGTACGGGACTACAATACAATGAGCAGTTCTTC.